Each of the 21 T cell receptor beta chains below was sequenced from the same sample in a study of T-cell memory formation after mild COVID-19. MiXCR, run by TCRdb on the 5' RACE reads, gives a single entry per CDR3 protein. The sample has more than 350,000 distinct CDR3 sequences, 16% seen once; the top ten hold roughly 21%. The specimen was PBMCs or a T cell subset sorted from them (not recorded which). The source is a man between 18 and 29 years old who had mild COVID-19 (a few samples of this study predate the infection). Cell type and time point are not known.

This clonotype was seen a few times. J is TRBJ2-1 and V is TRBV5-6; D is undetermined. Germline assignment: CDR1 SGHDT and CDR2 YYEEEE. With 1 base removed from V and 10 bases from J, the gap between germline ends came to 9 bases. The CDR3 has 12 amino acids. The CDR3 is CASSLNWNEQFF. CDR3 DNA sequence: TGTGCCAGCAGCTTGAACTGGAACGAGCAGTTCTTC.

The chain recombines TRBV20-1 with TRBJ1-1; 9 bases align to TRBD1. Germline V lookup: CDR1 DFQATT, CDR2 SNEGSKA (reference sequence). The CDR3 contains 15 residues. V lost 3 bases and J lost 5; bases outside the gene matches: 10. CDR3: CSARWGTGSWTEAFF. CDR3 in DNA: TGCAGTGCTAGGTGGGGGACAGGGTCGTGGACTGAAGCTTTCTTT.

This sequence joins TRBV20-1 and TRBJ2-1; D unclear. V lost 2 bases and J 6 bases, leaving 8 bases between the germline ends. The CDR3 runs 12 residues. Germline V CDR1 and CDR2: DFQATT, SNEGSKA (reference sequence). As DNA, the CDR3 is TGCAGTGCTAGAAGGCAAGGCAATGAGCAGTTCTTC. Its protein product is CSARRQGNEQFF.

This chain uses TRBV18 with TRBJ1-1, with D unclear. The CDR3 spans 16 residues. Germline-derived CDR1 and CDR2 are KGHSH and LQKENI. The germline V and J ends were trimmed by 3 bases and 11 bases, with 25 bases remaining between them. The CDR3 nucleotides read TGTGCCAGCTCACCTCAACGGACGCTGGCGAGGGTGTATGCTTTCTTT. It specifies CASSPQRTLARVYAFF.

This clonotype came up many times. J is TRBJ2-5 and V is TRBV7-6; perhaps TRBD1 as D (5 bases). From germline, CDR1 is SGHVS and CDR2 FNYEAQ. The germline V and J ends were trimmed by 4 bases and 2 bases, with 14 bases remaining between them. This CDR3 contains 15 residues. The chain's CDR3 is CASSSVLDSQETQYF. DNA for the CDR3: TGTGCCAGCAGCTCAGTGCTTGACAGTCAAGAGACCCAGTACTTC.

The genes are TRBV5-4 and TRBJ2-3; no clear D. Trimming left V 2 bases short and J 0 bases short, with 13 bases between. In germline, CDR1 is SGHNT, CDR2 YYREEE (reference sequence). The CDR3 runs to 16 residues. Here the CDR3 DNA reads TGTGCCAGCAGCTTAAGTGCTTTGAGGAGCACAGATACGCAGTATTTT. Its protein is CASSLSALRSTDTQYF. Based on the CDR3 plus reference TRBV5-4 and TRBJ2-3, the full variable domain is ETGVTQSPTHLIKTRGQQVTLRCSSQSGHNTVSWYQQALGQGPQFIFQYYREEENGRGNFPPRFSGLQFPNYSSELNVNALELDDSALYLCASSLSALRSTDTQYFGPGTRLTVL.

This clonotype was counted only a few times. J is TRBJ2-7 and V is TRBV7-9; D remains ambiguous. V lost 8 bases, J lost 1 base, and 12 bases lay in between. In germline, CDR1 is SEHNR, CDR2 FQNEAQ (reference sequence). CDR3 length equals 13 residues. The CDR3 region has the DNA TGTGCCAGCGGCCCTGGTGATTCCTACGAGCAGTACTTC. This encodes CASGPGDSYEQYF.

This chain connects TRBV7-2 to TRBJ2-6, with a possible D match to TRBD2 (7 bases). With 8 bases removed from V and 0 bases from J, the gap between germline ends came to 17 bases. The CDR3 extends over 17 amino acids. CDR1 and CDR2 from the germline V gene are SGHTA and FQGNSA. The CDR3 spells CASRERRGLSGANVLTF. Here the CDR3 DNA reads TGTGCCAGCCGAGAACGGCGGGGGCTCTCTGGGGCCAACGTCCTGACTTTC.

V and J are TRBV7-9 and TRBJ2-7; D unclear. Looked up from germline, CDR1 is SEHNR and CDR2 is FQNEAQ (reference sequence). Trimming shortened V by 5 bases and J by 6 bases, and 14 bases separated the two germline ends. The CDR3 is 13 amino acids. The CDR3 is CASSPIALGEQYF. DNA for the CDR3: TGTGCCAGCAGCCCGATAGCTCTTGGCGAGCAGTACTTC.

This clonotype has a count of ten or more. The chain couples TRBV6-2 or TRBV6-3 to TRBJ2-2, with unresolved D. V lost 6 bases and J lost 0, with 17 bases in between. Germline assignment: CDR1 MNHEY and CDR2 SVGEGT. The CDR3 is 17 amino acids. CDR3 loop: CASSPLDVLANTGELFF. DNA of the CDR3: TGTGCCAGCAGCCCCCTTGACGTGCTCGCGAACACCGGGGAGCTGTTTTTT.

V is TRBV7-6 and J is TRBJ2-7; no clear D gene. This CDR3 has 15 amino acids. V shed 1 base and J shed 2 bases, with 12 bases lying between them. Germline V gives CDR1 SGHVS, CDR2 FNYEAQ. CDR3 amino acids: CASSLGIGFTYEQYV. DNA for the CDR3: TGTGCCAGCAGCTTAGGTATCGGGTTTACCTACGAGCAGTACGTC.

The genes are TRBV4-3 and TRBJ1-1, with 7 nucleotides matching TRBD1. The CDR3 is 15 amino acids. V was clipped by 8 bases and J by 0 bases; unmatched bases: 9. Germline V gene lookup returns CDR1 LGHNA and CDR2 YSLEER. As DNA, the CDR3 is TGCGCCAGCTCGCAGGGGGGTGGGATGAACACTGAAGCTTTCTTT. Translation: CASSQGGGMNTEAFF.

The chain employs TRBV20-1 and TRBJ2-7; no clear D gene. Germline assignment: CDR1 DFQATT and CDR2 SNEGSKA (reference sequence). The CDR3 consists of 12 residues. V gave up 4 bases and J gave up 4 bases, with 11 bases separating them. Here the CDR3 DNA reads TGCAGTGCTACTGTGGACGGTTACGAGCAGTACTTC. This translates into CSATVDGYEQYF.

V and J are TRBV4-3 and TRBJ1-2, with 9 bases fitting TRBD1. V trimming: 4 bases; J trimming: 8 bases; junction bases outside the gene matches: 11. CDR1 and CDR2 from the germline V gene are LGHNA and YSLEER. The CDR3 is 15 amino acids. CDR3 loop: CASSPLGQGEGGYTF. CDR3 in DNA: TGCGCCAGCAGCCCGCTGGGACAGGGCGAAGGAGGCTACACCTTC.

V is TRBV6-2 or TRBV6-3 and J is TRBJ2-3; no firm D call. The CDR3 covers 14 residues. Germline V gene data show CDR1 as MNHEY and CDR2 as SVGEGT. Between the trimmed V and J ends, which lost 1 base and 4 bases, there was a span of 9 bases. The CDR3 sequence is CASSYYYPSDTQYF. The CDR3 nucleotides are TGTGCCAGCAGTTACTATTATCCTTCAGATACGCAGTATTTT.

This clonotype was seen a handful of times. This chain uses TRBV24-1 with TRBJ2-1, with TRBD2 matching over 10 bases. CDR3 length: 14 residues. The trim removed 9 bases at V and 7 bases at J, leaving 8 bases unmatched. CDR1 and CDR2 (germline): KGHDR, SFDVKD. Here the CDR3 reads CATGAGGPGNEQFF. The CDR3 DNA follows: TGTGCCACCGGAGCGGGGGGGCCGGGTAATGAGCAGTTCTTC.

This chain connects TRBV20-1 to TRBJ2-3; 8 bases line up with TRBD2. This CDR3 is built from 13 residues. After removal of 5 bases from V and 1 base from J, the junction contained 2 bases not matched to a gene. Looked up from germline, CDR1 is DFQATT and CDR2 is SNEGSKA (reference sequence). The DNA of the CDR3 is TGCAGTGCTCCGACTAGCGGCACAGATACGCAGTATTTT. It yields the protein CSAPTSGTDTQYF.

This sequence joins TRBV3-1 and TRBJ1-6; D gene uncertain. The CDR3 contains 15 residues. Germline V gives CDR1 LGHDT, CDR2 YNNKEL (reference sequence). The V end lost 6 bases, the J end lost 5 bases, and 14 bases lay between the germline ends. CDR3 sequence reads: CASSRKGRDNSPLHF. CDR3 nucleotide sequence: TGTGCCAGCAGTCGTAAAGGACGGGATAATTCACCCCTCCACTTT.

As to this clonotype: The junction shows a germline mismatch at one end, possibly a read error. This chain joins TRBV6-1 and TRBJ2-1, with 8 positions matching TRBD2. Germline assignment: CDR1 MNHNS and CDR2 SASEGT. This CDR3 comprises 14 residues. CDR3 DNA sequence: TGTGCCAGCACTGAAGTCGGGGGGGCCCTCGAGCAGTTCTTC. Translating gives CASTEVGGALEQFF.

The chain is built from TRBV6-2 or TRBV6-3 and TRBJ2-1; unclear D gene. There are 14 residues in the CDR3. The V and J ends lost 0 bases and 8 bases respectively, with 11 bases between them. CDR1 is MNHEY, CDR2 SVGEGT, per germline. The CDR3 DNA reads TGTGCCAGCAGTTACTCGGGCAGAGGTCATGAGCAGTTCTTC. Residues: CASSYSGRGHEQFF.

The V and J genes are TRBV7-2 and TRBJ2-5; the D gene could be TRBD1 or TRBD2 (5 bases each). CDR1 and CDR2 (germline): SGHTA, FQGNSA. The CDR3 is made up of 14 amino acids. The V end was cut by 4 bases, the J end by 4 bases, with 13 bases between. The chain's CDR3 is CASSSAGTSETQYF. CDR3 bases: TGTGCCAGCAGCTCAGCCGGGACCTCAGAGACCCAGTACTTC.